The 20 T cell receptor beta chains below all came from one sample that was sequenced in a study of T-cell reconstitution after alpha-beta-depleted transplantation in children. During its preparation, the TCRbeta library received unique molecular identifiers. In TCRdb, the PCR reads were re-called with MiXCR into one record per CDR3 protein. The sample yields over 200,000 distinct CDR3 sequences, approximately 8.4% seen once. This specimen consisted of PBMCs, mostly from graft donor cells, obtained 360 days after TCRalphabeta/CD19-depleted stem cell transplant. Receptor source: a male patient aged 2 to 9 who had a stem cell transplant for acute myeloid leukemia, so the T cells may come from the graft donor.

CDR3 loop: CASSLRVRVDNEQFF. Written as DNA, the CDR3 is TGTGCCAGCAGCTTGCGGGTTAGGGTGGACAATGAGCAGTTCTTC. The chain combines TRBV5-5 with TRBJ2-1; the D is unclear. The CDR3 is 15 amino acids. Looked up from germline, CDR1 is SGHKS and CDR2 is YYEKEE (reference sequence). V lost 1 base and J lost 5, with 13 bases in between.

The chain employs TRBV9 and TRBJ1-6; tentatively, D is TRBD1 (5 bases). Trimming left V 3 bases short and J 10 bases short, with 14 bases between. This CDR3 has 14 amino acids. Per the germline V gene, CDR1 is SGDLS and CDR2 is YYNGEE. DNA for the CDR3: TGTGCCAGCAGCGGCGGACACACGAGGTCACCCCTCCACTTT. It encodes CASSGGHTRSPLHF.

There are many counts of this clonotype. The chain combines TRBV28 with TRBJ2-7; D remains ambiguous. In germline, CDR1 is MDHEN, CDR2 SYDVKM. Deletions cut 6 bases from V and 0 bases from J, with 9 bases between. CDR3 length equals 13 residues. CDR3: CASRDSSSYEQYF. The CDR3 bases are TGTGCCAGCAGAGACTCCAGCTCCTACGAGCAGTACTTC. Combining the CDR3 with reference TRBV28 and TRBJ2-7 gives the whole variable domain DVKVTQSSRYLVKRTGEKVFLECVQDMDHENMFWYRQDPGLGLRLIYFSYDVKMKEKGDIPEGYSVSREKKERFSLILESASTNQTSMYLCASRDSSSYEQYFGPGTRLTVT.

J is TRBJ2-2 and V is TRBV7-9; D possibly uses TRBD1 or TRBD2 (5 bases each). CDR3 length equals 15 residues. Germline V gives CDR1 SEHNR, CDR2 FQNEAQ (reference sequence). V lost 3 bases, J lost 6 bases, and 14 bases lay in between. Here the CDR3 DNA reads TGTGCCAGCAGCTTTCGCACGGTGGGACCCGGGGAGCTGTTTTTT. Its translation is CASSFRTVGPGELFF.

This chain uses TRBV20-1 with TRBJ2-1; TRBD1 agrees at 9 bases. The junction had 5 bases not matched to a gene; V was cut back by 5 bases and J by 0 bases. The CDR3 length is 15 residues. Germline lookup yields CDR1 DFQATT and CDR2 SNEGSKA (reference sequence). CDR3 loop: CSAPRQGGSYNEQFF. In DNA, the CDR3 is TGCAGTGCTCCCCGACAGGGGGGCTCCTACAATGAGCAGTTCTTC.

The chain joins TRBV7-3 to TRBJ2-3; TRBD2 matches at 8 bases. The germline CDR1 and CDR2 sequences are SGHTA and FQGTGA. The CDR3 loop spans 16 amino acids. V gave up 5 bases and J gave up 0 bases; unmatched junction bases: 7. Here the CDR3 reads CASSLTSSGSTDTQYF. For the CDR3, the DNA is TGTGCCAGCAGCCTCACGTCTAGCGGGAGCACAGATACGCAGTATTTT.

This clonotype was recorded at least ten times. This chain uses TRBV5-1 with TRBJ2-7, with D possibly being TRBD1 or TRBD2 (5 bases each). The germline V gene has CDR1 SGHRS and CDR2 YFSETQ. Trimming removed 3 bases at V and 2 bases at J, with 12 bases between. The CDR3 is 14 residues long. Here the CDR3 reads CASSSRTGPYEQYF. The CDR3 DNA sequence: TGCGCCAGCAGCTCGAGGACGGGACCCTACGAGCAGTACTTC.

This clonotype appeared once. This rearrangement joins TRBV4-3 to TRBJ2-7; the D call may be TRBD1 or TRBD2 (6 bases each). The V end lost 4 bases, the J end lost 4 bases, and 11 bases lay between the germline ends. Germline CDR1 and CDR2: LGHNA and YSLEER. The CDR3 length is 13 residues. CDR3 in amino acids: CASSPLGGYEQYF. The CDR3, as DNA: TGCGCCAGCAGCCCTCTAGGGGGGTACGAGCAGTACTTC.

The chain is built from TRBV5-1 and TRBJ2-2; 7 nucleotides agree with TRBD2. The CDR3 consists of 15 residues. V lost 4 bases and J lost 4; bases outside the gene matches: 7. CDR1 SGHRS and CDR2 YFSETQ come from the germline V gene. CDR3 sequence (DNA): TGCGCCAGCAGCCCCCGGACTAGTCCCACCGGGGAGCTGTTTTTT. As protein: CASSPRTSPTGELFF. The variable domain in full, with the rest retrieved from reference TRBV5-1 and TRBJ2-2, is KAGVTQTPRYLIKTRGQQVTLSCSPISGHRSVSWYQQTPGQGLQFLFEYFSETQRNKGNFPGRFSGRQFSNSRSEMNVSTLELGDSALYLCASSPRTSPTGELFFGEGSRLTVL.

The chain joins TRBV7-9 to TRBJ2-7, with D possibly called TRBD1 or TRBD2 (5 bases each). Germline V gene data show CDR1 as SEHNR and CDR2 as FQNEAQ (reference sequence). V was trimmed by 4 bases and J by 7 bases, leaving 11 bases between them. The CDR3 loop spans 12 amino acids. DNA of the CDR3: TGTGCCAGCAGCTACCCTTGGGGGGAGCAGTACTTC. It yields the protein CASSYPWGEQYF.

This chain uses TRBV6-5 with TRBJ2-4, with D unclear. CDR1 MNHEY and CDR2 SVGAGI come from the germline V gene. V shed 2 bases and J shed 3 bases, with 11 bases lying between them. CDR3 length equals 15 residues. CDR3 amino acids: CASSYDTDFKNIQYF. CDR3 nucleotides: TGTGCCAGCAGTTACGACACCGACTTCAAAAACATTCAGTACTTC.

Of note for this clonotype: One junction end disagrees with the germline gene, perhaps due to a read error. V is TRBV20-1 and J is TRBJ1-2, with D possibly matching TRBD1 (5 bases). CDR1 and CDR2 from the germline V gene are DFQATT and SNEGSKA (reference sequence). The CDR3 has 15 residues. The CDR3 protein is CSAREATAPGYGYTF. For the CDR3, the DNA is TGCAGTGCGAGAGAGGCGACAGCCCCCGGCTATGGCTACACCTTC.

This chain uses TRBV3-1 with TRBJ2-6; TRBD2 aligns across 9 bases. J lost 0 bases, V lost 4 bases, and 10 bases had no gene match. This CDR3 spans 19 amino acids. Germline assignment: CDR1 LGHDT and CDR2 YNNKEL (reference sequence). For the CDR3, the DNA is TGTGCCAGCAGCCCTCTTAGCGGGAGTAATATCTCTGGGGCCAACGTCCTGACTTTC. This sequence encodes CASSPLSGSNISGANVLTF. Complete variable domain (other parts from reference TRBV3-1 and TRBJ2-6): DTAVSQTPKYLVTQMGNDKSIKCEQNLGHDTMYWYKQDSKKFLKIMFSYNNKELIINETVPNRFSPKSPDKAHLNLHINSLELGDSAVYFCASSPLSGSNISGANVLTFGAGSRLTVL.

This clonotype was seen more than once but under ten times. This chain uses TRBV5-8 with TRBJ2-1; 8 bases match TRBD2. V shed 2 bases, J shed 8 bases, and the junction held 9 bases outside the gene matches. Germline values: CDR1 SGHTS, CDR2 YDEGEE. This CDR3 has 15 amino acids. As DNA, the CDR3 is TGTGCCAGCAGCTTTGTGCCGGGACTAGAATATGAGCAGTTCTTC. It encodes CASSFVPGLEYEQFF. Filled out from reference TRBV5-8 and TRBJ2-1, the complete variable domain reads EAGVTQSPTHLIKTRGQQATLRCSPISGHTSVYWYQQALGLGLQFLLWYDEGEERNRGNFPPRFSGRQFPNYSSELNVNALELEDSALYLCASSFVPGLEYEQFFGPGTRLTVL.

Ten or more counts support this clonotype. The chain couples TRBV27 to TRBJ2-4, with 8 nucleotides matching TRBD2. Germline loops: CDR1 MNHEY, CDR2 SMNVEV (reference sequence). V shed 2 bases and J 0 bases; nucleotides not matched to a gene: 9. The CDR3 spans 18 residues. CDR3 bases: TGTGCCAGCAGTTTAGCGTCTAGCGGGCTTCTAGCCAAAAACATTCAGTACTTC. Translation gives CASSLASSGLLAKNIQYF.

This clonotype has at least ten counts. The V and J genes are TRBV12-3 or TRBV12-4 and TRBJ2-1, with 7 bases lining up with TRBD2. CDR3 length: 15 amino acids. V gave up 2 bases and J gave up 3 bases; unmatched junction bases: 4. CDR3 bases: TGTGCCAGCAGTTTAATTAGCGGGCACTACAATGAGCAGTTCTTC. This sequence encodes CASSLISGHYNEQFF.

This clonotype was seen at least ten times. This chain joins TRBV7-6 and TRBJ2-7; TRBD2 aligns across 11 bases. The length of the CDR3 is 17 residues. Losses at the gene ends were 2 bases for V and 0 bases for J; bases not matched to a gene: 6. Germline values: CDR1 SGHVS, CDR2 FNYEAQ. CDR3 nucleotide sequence: TGTGCCAGCAGCTTACAGTCTAGCGGGAGGATCTCCTACGAGCAGTACTTC. The encoded protein is CASSLQSSGRISYEQYF.

This clonotype has at least ten counts. This chain joins TRBV10-3 and TRBJ2-3; D unresolved. The CDR3 runs 15 residues. V lost 0 bases to trimming and J lost 0 bases, with 7 bases between them. Germline V gene sequence: CDR1 ENHRY, CDR2 SYGVKD. The CDR3 here is CAISESAASTDTQYF. The CDR3 DNA reads as TGTGCCATCAGTGAGTCGGCAGCTAGCACAGATACGCAGTATTTT.

This clonotype was found a few times. The rearrangement joins TRBV5-1 to TRBJ2-3; 9 nucleotides match TRBD1. V dropped 5 bases and J dropped 5; count of bases not matched to a gene: 9. The CDR3 totals 15 residues. Germline V CDR1 and CDR2: SGHRS, YFSETQ. CDR3 DNA sequence: TGCGCCAGCAGTCCGGACAGGGGAAAGGGAGATACGCAGTATTTT. This gives the protein CASSPDRGKGDTQYF.

This clonotype occurred a few times. The gene calls are TRBV5-1 and TRBJ2-1, with 9 bases that match TRBD1. V dropped 3 bases and J dropped 9; count of bases not matched to a gene: 7. CDR3 size: 14 residues. Germline assignment: CDR1 SGHRS and CDR2 YFSETQ. Written as DNA, the CDR3 is TGCGCCAGCAGCTCTGGACAGGGGAAGGTTGAGCAGTTCTTC. It yields the protein CASSSGQGKVEQFF.